These 12 T cell receptor beta chains were all obtained from the same sample, sequenced in a study of regulatory T cells in long-lasting Graves disease. Combining iRepertoire HTBI primers with Arm-PCR of CDR3 regions, the authors built TCR beta libraries. MiXCR, applied by TCRdb to the multiplex PCR reads, yields one record per CDR3 protein. The data show over 350,000 distinct CDR3 sequences, 14% seen once. The time point is: newly diagnosed GD, antithyroid drugs for less than 3 months. Researchers made the TCR library from RNA that was extracted from PBMCs. The same data also went into a second study, on T cells in Graves' hyperthyroidism and ophthalmopathy.

The source was peripheral blood mononuclear cells (PBMCs), collected at new diagnosis, from a patient treated with antithyroid drugs. The receptor source for this set is a woman aged 45-59 years with Graves disease.

This clonotype was recorded at least ten times. The chain couples TRBV29-1 to TRBJ2-3; D is ambiguous. Between the trimmed V and J ends, which lost 1 base and 0 bases, there was a span of 11 bases. Germline lookup yields CDR1 SQVTM and CDR2 ANQGSEA. The CDR3 contains 15 residues. The CDR3 here is CSVEGVGQSTDTQYF. The CDR3 DNA sequence: TGCAGCGTTGAAGGTGTCGGGCAAAGCACAGATACGCAGTATTTT.

This clonotype was seen many times. This chain joins TRBV3-1 and TRBJ1-1; tentative D call: TRBD1 (6 bases). The CDR3 has 12 amino acids. Trimming shortened V by 3 bases and J by 5 bases, and 7 bases separated the two germline ends. CDR1 is LGHDT and CDR2 is YNNKEL in the germline V gene (reference sequence). The CDR3 spells CASSHGQTEAFF. CDR3 DNA: TGTGCCAGCAGCCACGGACAGACTGAAGCTTTCTTT.

The V and J genes are TRBV5-1 and TRBJ1-2; D is possibly TRBD1 (5 bases). The CDR3 totals 14 residues. In germline, CDR1 is SGHRS, CDR2 YFSETQ. V dropped 2 bases and J dropped 8 bases, with 16 bases sitting between them. CDR3 residues: CASSFGQAPGGYTF. Here the CDR3 DNA reads TGCGCCAGCAGCTTCGGGCAGGCCCCAGGGGGCTACACCTTC.

In this sample, this clonotype turned up many times. The chain couples TRBV6-1 to TRBJ1-4, with a tentative D call TRBD1 (5 bases). The CDR3 totals 16 residues. CDR1 and CDR2 (germline): MNHNS, SASEGT. Between the trimmed V and J ends, which lost 6 bases and 0 bases, there was a span of 14 bases. The CDR3 here is CASSSRGASTNEKLFF. The CDR3 DNA follows: TGTGCCAGCAGCAGCCGGGGCGCATCAACTAATGAAAAACTGTTTTTT.

The table lists this clonotype with many counts. V is TRBV6-1 and J is TRBJ1-5, with a weak D call TRBD1 (6 bases). Germline V gene sequence: CDR1 MNHNS, CDR2 SASEGT. There are 15 residues in the CDR3. V was clipped by 6 bases and J by 2 bases, with 14 bases between them. CDR3 protein: CASRPQGGGNQPQHF. The DNA for the CDR3 is TGTGCCAGCAGACCACAGGGTGGGGGCAATCAGCCCCAGCATTTT.

In its sample, this clonotype was seen once. A much larger clone lies a single base off, so this may be a read error. The V and J genes are TRBV24-1 and TRBJ2-5; 8 nucleotides line up with TRBD1. CDR3 length: 13 amino acids. The germline V gene has CDR1 KGHDR and CDR2 SFDVKD. With 7 bases clipped from V and 3 bases from J, the junction kept 3 bases outside the gene matches. CDR3 nucleotides: TGTGCCACCAGGGAGACAGGGGAAGAGACCCAGTACTTC. This translates into CATRETGEETQYF.

A few counts support this clonotype. The rearrangement uses TRBV28 and TRBJ1-3; TRBD1 matches 7 bases. Germline-derived CDR1 and CDR2 are MDHEN and SYDVKM. With V trimmed by 7 bases and J by 0 bases, 6 bases remained unmatched. This CDR3 is built from 15 residues. CDR3 protein: CASKGGTGSGNTIYF. CDR3 coding DNA: TGTGCCAGCAAAGGGGGCACCGGCTCTGGAAACACCATATATTTT.

This clonotype was seen ten or more times. The chain combines TRBV2 with TRBJ2-3; the D gene could be TRBD1 or TRBD2 (6 bases each). The germline V and J ends were trimmed by 1 base and 5 bases, with 13 bases remaining between them. CDR3 length equals 15 residues. Germline lookup yields CDR1 SNHLY and CDR2 FYNNEI. CDR3 sequence (DNA): TGTGCCAGCAGTGAAGGGAGAGGGGGAGGAGATACGCAGTATTTT. Translating gives CASSEGRGGGDTQYF.

A few counts support this clonotype. The genes are TRBV6-2 or TRBV6-3 and TRBJ2-2; 12 bases agree with TRBD2. The V segment lost 5 bases and the J segment 5 bases; nucleotides outside the gene matches: 9. The V gene's germline CDR1 is MNHEY and CDR2 SVGEGT. The CDR3 covers 17 residues. CDR3 coding DNA: TGTGCCAGCAGTCAGACTAGCGGGAGCGGTGGGACCGGGGAGCTGTTTTTT. It yields the protein CASSQTSGSGGTGELFF.

On this clonotype: One end of the junction does not line up with germline, which may come from a read error. J is TRBJ1-1 and V is TRBV28; D uncertain. CDR3 size: 14 residues. Germline V lookup: CDR1 MDHEN, CDR2 SYDVKM. DNA for the CDR3: TGTGCCAGCAGTTTATTTCGACCAAACACTGAAGTTTTCTTT. It yields the protein CASSLFRPNTEVFF.

Notes on this clonotype: A read error may explain this, as a much larger clone is one base away. The chain is built from TRBV5-6 and TRBJ2-3, with no clear D. This CDR3 contains 15 residues. Germline V CDR1 and CDR2: SGHDT, YYEEEE. Trimming took 1 base from V and 4 from J, leaving 13 bases between them. The CDR3 region is CASSLFWGVADTQYF. DNA for the CDR3: TGTGCCAGCAGCTTGTTCTGGGGTGTAGCAGATACGCAGTATTTT. Filled out from reference TRBV5-6 and TRBJ2-3, the complete variable domain reads DAGVTQSPTHLIKTRGQQVTLRCSPKSGHDTVSWYQQALGQGPQFIFQYYEEEERQRGNFPDRFSGHQFPNYSSELNVNALLLGDSALYLCASSLFWGVADTQYFGPGTRLTVL.

There are many counts of this clonotype. This rearrangement joins TRBV7-9 to TRBJ2-1, with TRBD2 matching 8 bases. This CDR3 spans 19 amino acids. CDR1 and CDR2 from the germline V gene are SEHNR and FQNEAQ (reference sequence). V lost 5 bases, J lost 0 bases, and 15 bases stayed unmatched. CDR3 region: CASSHPSGGKQSSYNEQFF. Here the CDR3 DNA reads TGTGCCAGCAGCCACCCCTCGGGAGGGAAGCAAAGCTCCTACAATGAGCAGTTCTTC. The full variable domain, in which reference TRBV7-9 and TRBJ2-1 provide the parts outside the CDR3, is DTGVSQNPRHKITKRGQNVTFRCDPISEHNRLYWYRQTLGQGPEFLTYFQNEAQLEKSRLLSDRFSAERPKGSFSTLEIQRTEQGDSAMYLCASSHPSGGKQSSYNEQFFGPGTRLTVL.